This TCR beta chain was captured in a study of beta chain features in type 1 diabetes. Sorting of CD4+ naive, central memory, regulatory and stem cell-like memory cells was performed via CD45RO/CCR7/CD25/CD127/CD95/CD27. Every bit of the isolated RNA underwent reverse transcription, so sequencing read expressed TCRB transcripts. The protocol was immunoSEQ multiplex PCR, while the TCRdb copy is restricted to in-frame clones and leaves out a portion. Of fewer than 500,000 clones listed, approximately 13% were seen once; the top ten hold approximately 0.035%. Broader study findings: People with Type 1 diabetes carried modestly yet significantly shorter TCRB CDR3s in all four CD4+ subsets. Short templates might get an advantage during PCR, and this would be equal in patients and controls.

Regarding this clone: The antigen remains unidentified.

Sequences were obtained from naive CD4+ T cells from blood. The sequence came from a man aged 25-45 years in good health.

CDR3 sequence: CASSLEGQRWFF. As DNA, the CDR3 is TGTGCCAGCAGCTTGGAAGGCCAAAGGTGGTTCTTC. The V gene is TRBV5-6, the J gene TRBJ2-1; no clear D. The V gene lost 0 bases and the J gene lost 15 bases, with 13 bases spanning the gap. CDR1 is SGHDT and CDR2 is YYEEEE in the germline V gene. The CDR3 has 12 residues.